This TCR beta chain comes out of a study of cytomegalovirus exposure and HLA in healthy donors. Sampled while nominally healthy, donors likely had unrecorded immune exposures. Looked up from germline, CDR1 is LNHDA and CDR2 is SQIVND (reference sequence). Trimming shortened V by 4 bases and J by 6 bases, and 33 bases separated the two germline ends. The CDR3 loop spans 21 amino acids. The PCR contained 60 Vbeta and 13 Jbeta primers. Sequencing used immunoSEQ multiplex PCR; TCRdb keeps in-frame clones, though not all of them. The sample has hundreds of thousands of clones; approximately 80% are singletons.

The sample taken for sequencing was PBMCs. This chain links TRBV19 with TRBJ2-2; no clear D. This clonotype originated in a boy aged 2-15 years in good health and CMV-seronegative. In nucleotides, the CDR3 is TGTGCCAGTAGTACAGTTAGTCCTAGTGATCTGCTTGAATATGTCTCCGGGGAGCTGTTTTTT. Translation gives CASSTVSPSDLLEYVSGELFF.